Presented here are 6 T cell receptor beta chains from one specimen sequenced in a study of metastatic and nonmetastatic thyroid tumors. Thyroid surgery was performed in patients who had received no treatment beforehand. TCRdb re-analyzed the PCR reads through MiXCR. This table has around 65,000 clones, 12% to 15% appearing once. The sequencing input was blood. All receptors derive from a male donor with papillary thyroid cancer or a benign thyroid nodule (not recorded which). Some clones in this sample may be carry-over from other donors' samples.

J is TRBJ2-7 and V is TRBV20-1; 7 bases align to TRBD2. CDR1 and CDR2 from the germline V gene are DFQATT and SNEGSKA (reference sequence). Unmatched junction bases numbered 3, after V lost 5 bases and J lost 2 bases. This CDR3 is 12 amino acids long. CDR3 region: CSAATSAYEQYF. The CDR3 DNA reads TGCAGTGCTGCTACTAGCGCCTACGAGCAGTACTTC.

This clone came up a few times. This chain uses TRBV12-3 or TRBV12-4 with TRBJ2-7; D tentatively fits TRBD1 or TRBD2 (5 bases each). The length of the CDR3 is 12 residues. Trimming removed 3 bases from V and 6 bases from J, with 9 bases in between. CDR3 residues: CASSFSGTEQYF. The CDR3 bases are TGTGCCAGCAGTTTTTCTGGGACCGAGCAGTACTTC.

At least ten counts were recorded for this clone. The chain uses TRBV6-4 and TRBJ2-1; D remains unclear. This CDR3 has 13 residues. CDR1 MRHNA and CDR2 SNTAGT come from the germline V gene. With 5 bases removed from V and 10 bases from J, the gap between germline ends came to 15 bases. CDR3 in amino acids: CASSYTAAGEQFF. In nucleotides, the CDR3 is TGTGCCAGCAGTTATACCGCGGCAGGCGAGCAGTTCTTC.

V usage is TRBV15 and J usage is TRBJ1-2, with D unresolved. The germline V gene encodes CDR1 LNHNV and CDR2 YYDKDF (reference sequence). CDR3 length: 16 amino acids. V was shortened by 3 bases and J by 3 bases, with 17 bases between the two germline ends. The CDR3 reads CATSSDPGESYYGYTF. The CDR3 coding sequence is TGTGCCACCAGCAGTGATCCGGGAGAGAGTTACTATGGCTACACCTTC.

In its sample, this clone was seen many times. The chain joins TRBV29-1 to TRBJ2-3; D possibly corresponds to TRBD2 (5 bases). There are 14 residues in the CDR3. Deletions cut 0 bases from V and 8 bases from J, with 15 bases between. Germline values: CDR1 SQVTM, CDR2 ANQGSEA. CDR3 residues: CSVEDSLAWGTQYF. For the CDR3, the DNA is TGCAGCGTTGAAGACAGTCTAGCATGGGGTACGCAGTATTTT.

In its sample, this clone was seen many times. The J gene is TRBJ1-5, the V gene TRBV28; D is unresolved. The length of the CDR3 is 13 residues. Per the germline V gene, CDR1 is MDHEN and CDR2 is SYDVKM. Trimming took 6 bases from V and 0 from J, leaving 6 bases between them. The CDR3 sequence is CASRENSNQPQHF. CDR3 nucleotides: TGTGCCAGCAGAGAAAATAGCAATCAGCCCCAGCATTTT.